Each of the 11 T cell receptor beta chains below was sequenced from the same sample in a study of beta chain features in type 1 diabetes. Study findings and constraints: Significant though moderate, a shortening of TCRB CDR3s appeared in all four CD4+ subsets of Type 1 diabetes patients.

Their target antigens are unknown. Every isolated RNA sample was fully reverse transcribed, so sequencing captured expressed TCRB transcripts. Sequenced by immunoSEQ multiplex PCR; TCRdb stores in-frame clones only, minus some. The sample lists 250,000 or so clones; roughly 22% were seen once. Sequenced: naive CD4+ T cells from blood. Receptor source: a middle-aged woman with type 1 diabetes.

The chain uses TRBV4-1 and TRBJ2-1; 7 bases are shared with TRBD1. The trim removed 2 bases at V and 9 bases at J, leaving 16 bases unmatched. This CDR3 has 17 amino acids. In germline, CDR1 is MGHRA, CDR2 YSYEKL. CDR3 protein: CASSQPGGKGMGTEQFF. For the CDR3, the DNA is TGCGCCAGCAGCCAACCAGGGGGTAAGGGGATGGGGACTGAGCAGTTCTTC.

This clone was found a few times. The CDR3 bases are TGTGCCAGCACTCAATTGGCATATAGCAATCAGCCCCAGCATTTT. Amino acids: CASTQLAYSNQPQHF. The chain joins TRBV28 to TRBJ1-5; D not resolved. The CDR3 is made up of 15 amino acids. V was pared by 7 bases and J by 0 bases, with 13 bases between. Germline-derived CDR1 and CDR2 are MDHEN and SYDVKM.

Only a few counts were recorded for this clone. The chain combines TRBV10-3 with TRBJ1-6; TRBD1 agrees at 8 bases. Germline values: CDR1 ENHRY, CDR2 SYGVKD. The CDR3 consists of 15 residues. J was trimmed by 10 bases and V by 7 bases; bases with no gene match: 12. The CDR3 DNA is TGTGCCATCAACTCCAAGCAGGGGGCGGACTCACCCCTCCACTTT. Amino acid sequence: CAINSKQGADSPLHF.

The gene calls are TRBV5-1 and TRBJ1-5; tentatively, D is TRBD1 (5 bases). CDR1 and CDR2 (germline): SGHRS, YFSETQ. V lost 4 bases and J lost 4, with 12 bases in between. The CDR3 extends over 14 amino acids. CDR3 in amino acids: CASSPDSNNQPQHF. CDR3 DNA: TGCGCCAGCAGCCCTGACAGCAATAATCAGCCCCAGCATTTT.

There are a few counts of this clone. The chain combines TRBV29-1 with TRBJ1-1; D gene ambiguous. V lost 4 bases, J lost 1 base, and 7 bases lay in between. The CDR3 loop spans 12 amino acids. Per germline, CDR1 SQVTM and CDR2 ANQGSEA. The CDR3 protein is CSVGGKNTEAFF. The DNA of the CDR3 is TGCAGCGTTGGAGGGAAGAACACTGAAGCTTTCTTT.

The chain combines TRBV20-1 with TRBJ1-2; D ambiguous. CDR3 size: 11 residues. In germline, CDR1 is DFQATT, CDR2 SNEGSKA (reference sequence). With 7 bases removed from V and 7 bases from J, the gap between germline ends came to 13 bases. CDR3 residues: CSVSPGLGYTF. CDR3 nucleotides: TGCAGTGTTAGCCCAGGCCTTGGCTACACCTTC.

The chain links TRBV19 to TRBJ1-6; D is possibly TRBD1 (5 bases). CDR1 LNHDA and CDR2 SQIVND come from the germline V gene (reference sequence). The V gene lost 3 bases and the J gene lost 8 bases, with 14 bases spanning the gap. This CDR3 comprises 15 residues. The CDR3 DNA sequence: TGTGCCAGTAGTATGATGACAGTGGGGTATTCACCCCTCCACTTT. Protein sequence: CASSMMTVGYSPLHF.

The gene calls are TRBV27 and TRBJ1-2; perhaps TRBD1 as D (5 bases). V lost 5 bases, J lost 4 bases, and 11 bases lay in between. Germline CDR1 and CDR2: MNHEY and SMNVEV (reference sequence). CDR3 length: 13 amino acids. CDR3 sequence (DNA): TGTGCCAGCAGTCGCCAGGGACTCTATGGCTACACCTTC. This translates into CASSRQGLYGYTF.

The chain is built from TRBV10-3 and TRBJ2-2; the match to TRBD1 covers 8 bases. Per germline, CDR1 ENHRY and CDR2 SYGVKD. V was clipped by 4 bases and J by 0 bases; unmatched bases: 1. The CDR3 covers 15 residues. The CDR3 reads CAISGDRSNTGELFF. CDR3 nucleotides: TGTGCCATCAGTGGGGACAGGTCGAACACCGGGGAGCTGTTTTTT.

This clone has just a few counts. This chain connects TRBV10-3 to TRBJ2-1; D not resolved. The V gene lost 1 base and the J gene lost 16 bases, with 14 bases spanning the gap. The CDR3 extends over 12 amino acids. Germline V gene data show CDR1 as ENHRY and CDR2 as SYGVKD. CDR3 in DNA: TGTGCCATCAGTGAGTTCCCGGGTGAAAACTTCTTC. It encodes CAISEFPGENFF.

V usage is TRBV27 and J usage is TRBJ1-2; TRBD1 agrees at 8 bases. Germline CDR1 is MNHEY and CDR2 is SMNVEV (reference sequence). CDR3 size: 14 residues. The junction had 8 bases not matched to a gene; V was cut back by 4 bases and J by 7 bases. CDR3 region: CASSSQGEGAGYTF. The DNA for the CDR3 is TGTGCCAGCAGTTCACAGGGGGAGGGGGCTGGCTACACCTTC.